The rows below give T cell receptor beta chains drawn from one sample of a study of CD8 T cells in ankylosing spondylitis. TCRdb fed the 5' RACE reads into MiXCR, producing one record per CDR3 protein. Of 80,000 to 100,000 distinct CDR3 sequences listed, around 10% were seen once; the top ten hold roughly 5.5%. What was sequenced was blood, either unsorted or a sorted T cell fraction (not recorded which). These receptors were taken from a male donor with ankylosing spondylitis or in good health (not recorded which). CDR3s include the opening cysteine and the closing phenylalanine or tryptophan. The D gene is left open where the match is weak. Rows may omit the clone size; those that give it use once, few, many or a size class.

j_gene: TRBJ2-7; v_gene: TRBV4-1; d_gene: TRBD2; abundance: many; CDR3aa: CASSQNRDYYEQYF; CDR3nt: TGCGCCAGCAGCCAAAATAGGGACTACTACGAGCAGTACTTC
j_gene: TRBJ2-3; v_gene: TRBV6-1; d_gene: TRBD1; abundance: many; CDR3aa: CASTPDRADTQYF; CDR3nt: TGTGCCAGCACCCCGGACAGGGCAGATACGCAGTATTTT
j_gene: TRBJ2-7; v_gene: TRBV18; d_gene: .; abundance: few; CDR3aa: CASSLTQTYEQYF; CDR3nt: TGTGCCAGCTCTCTGACACAAACCTACGAGCAGTACTTC
j_gene: TRBJ2-1; v_gene: TRBV18; d_gene: TRBD2; abundance: many; CDR3aa: CASSPLAGQNEQFF; CDR3nt: TGTGCCAGCTCACCCCTAGCGGGGCAGAATGAGCAGTTCTTC
j_gene: TRBJ1-1; v_gene: TRBV7-9; d_gene: .; abundance: few; CDR3aa: CASSFEQVNTEAFF; CDR3nt: TGTGCCAGCAGCTTTGAACAGGTGAACACTGAAGCTTTCTTT
j_gene: TRBJ2-5; v_gene: TRBV5-1; d_gene: TRBD1; abundance: .; CDR3aa: CASTLTGEETQYF; CDR3nt: TGCGCCAGCACCCTGACAGGGGAAGAGACCCAGTACTTC
j_gene: TRBJ1-2; v_gene: TRBV2; d_gene: .; abundance: few; CDR3aa: CASSDTEILNYGYTF; CDR3nt: TGTGCCAGCAGTGATACGGAAATCCTTAACTATGGCTACACCTTC
j_gene: TRBJ2-7; v_gene: TRBV12-3/TRBV12-4; d_gene: TRBD1; abundance: many; CDR3aa: CASSQDRGYEQYF; CDR3nt: TGTGCCAGCAGCCAGGACAGGGGGTACGAGCAGTACTTC
j_gene: TRBJ2-7; v_gene: TRBV5-1; d_gene: TRBD2; abundance: many; CDR3aa: CASSLGLAGGDYEQYF; CDR3nt: TGCGCCAGCAGCTTGGGACTAGCGGGGGGGGATTACGAGCAGTACTTC
j_gene: TRBJ2-1; v_gene: TRBV28; d_gene: .; abundance: many; CDR3aa: CASSLHAGSNEQFF; CDR3nt: TGTGCCAGCAGTTTACATGCGGGGAGCAATGAGCAGTTCTTC
j_gene: TRBJ2-3; v_gene: TRBV2; d_gene: .; abundance: .; CDR3aa: CARDGQNTDTQYF; CDR3nt: TGTGCCAGGGACGGACAGAACACAGATACGCAGTATTTT
j_gene: TRBJ1-1; v_gene: TRBV19; d_gene: TRBD1; abundance: many; CDR3aa: CASSTQGAYTEAFF; CDR3nt: TGTGCCAGTAGTACGCAGGGGGCATACACTGAAGCTTTCTTT
j_gene: TRBJ2-5; v_gene: TRBV24-1; d_gene: TRBD1; abundance: many; CDR3aa: CATSDGGQGGQETQYF; CDR3nt: TGTGCCACCAGTGACGGGGGACAGGGCGGCCAAGAGACCCAGTACTTC
j_gene: TRBJ2-7; v_gene: TRBV20-1; d_gene: TRBD2; abundance: many; CDR3aa: CSARGSGGYEQYF; CDR3nt: TGCAGTGCTAGAGGAAGCGGGGGATACGAGCAGTACTTC
j_gene: TRBJ2-3; v_gene: TRBV5-1; d_gene: .; abundance: many; CDR3aa: CASRKEGLGVADTQYF; CDR3nt: TGCGCCAGCAGAAAAGAGGGACTGGGGGTTGCAGATACGCAGTATTTT
j_gene: TRBJ2-4; v_gene: TRBV7-6; d_gene: .; abundance: few; CDR3aa: CASRTDTKNIQYF; CDR3nt: TGTGCCAGCAGAACGGACACCAAAAACATTCAGTACTTC
j_gene: TRBJ2-1; v_gene: TRBV3-1; d_gene: TRBD2; abundance: .; CDR3aa: CASSQDRSGGEQFF; CDR3nt: TGTGCCAGCAGCCAAGATCGTTCGGGGGGTGAGCAGTTCTTC
j_gene: TRBJ2-1; v_gene: TRBV18; d_gene: .; abundance: .; CDR3aa: CASSPGTRNEQFF; CDR3nt: TGTGCCAGCTCACCCGGAACTAGGAATGAGCAGTTCTTC
j_gene: TRBJ2-7; v_gene: TRBV12-3/TRBV12-4; d_gene: TRBD1; abundance: many; CDR3aa: CASSLLPGQGIYEQYF; CDR3nt: TGTGCCAGCAGTTTACTCCCGGGACAGGGAATATACGAGCAGTACTTC
j_gene: TRBJ2-1; v_gene: TRBV12-3/TRBV12-4; d_gene: .; abundance: .; CDR3aa: CASSATEAATPRDEQFF; CDR3nt: TGTGCCAGCAGTGCCACGGAGGCGGCGACACCCAGGGATGAGCAGTTCTTC
j_gene: TRBJ2-7; v_gene: TRBV5-1; d_gene: .; abundance: many; CDR3aa: CASSPMGPPDYYEQYF; CDR3nt: TGCGCCAGCAGCCCAATGGGTCCACCCGATTACTACGAGCAGTACTTC
j_gene: TRBJ2-5; v_gene: TRBV18; d_gene: TRBD1; abundance: .; CDR3aa: CASSPPGQQETQYF; CDR3nt: TGTGCCAGCTCACCACCGGGACAGCAAGAGACCCAGTACTTC
j_gene: TRBJ1-3; v_gene: TRBV28; d_gene: .; abundance: many; CDR3aa: CASTPRGGNTIYF; CDR3nt: TGTGCCAGCACCCCACGGGGTGGAAACACCATATATTTT
j_gene: TRBJ2-1; v_gene: TRBV20-1; d_gene: TRBD2; abundance: .; CDR3aa: CSATLTSGVPYNEQFF; CDR3nt: TGCAGTGCTACCCTGACTAGCGGGGTACCCTACAATGAGCAGTTCTTC
j_gene: TRBJ2-3; v_gene: TRBV24-1; d_gene: .; abundance: few; CDR3aa: CATYEVRTDTQYF; CDR3nt: TGTGCCACCTACGAGGTGCGCACAGATACGCAGTATTTT
j_gene: TRBJ2-5; v_gene: TRBV5-6; d_gene: .; abundance: many; CDR3aa: CASSRGETQYF; CDR3nt: TGTGCCAGCAGCCGTGGGGAGACCCAGTACTTC
j_gene: TRBJ1-1; v_gene: TRBV29-1; d_gene: TRBD1; abundance: many; CDR3aa: CSGTGQNTEAFF; CDR3nt: TGCAGCGGGACAGGACAGAACACTGAAGCTTTCTTT
j_gene: TRBJ2-2; v_gene: TRBV20-1; d_gene: .; abundance: many; CDR3aa: CSARGGLGGDTGELFF; CDR3nt: TGCAGTGCTAGAGGGGGACTGGGGGGCGACACCGGGGAGCTGTTTTTT
j_gene: TRBJ2-1; v_gene: TRBV5-1; d_gene: TRBD1; abundance: many; CDR3aa: CASSLTGQGLGNEQFF; CDR3nt: TGCGCCAGCAGCTTGACGGGACAGGGGCTCGGTAATGAGCAGTTCTTC
j_gene: TRBJ2-1; v_gene: TRBV29-1; d_gene: TRBD2; abundance: medium-sized; CDR3aa: CSVTGAGGVYNEQFF; CDR3nt: TGCAGCGTGACCGGAGCGGGGGGGGTCTACAATGAGCAGTTCTTC
j_gene: TRBJ2-5; v_gene: TRBV6-5; d_gene: .; abundance: many; CDR3aa: CASSYGDTAETQYF; CDR3nt: TGTGCCAGCAGTTACGGGGACACGGCGGAGACCCAGTACTTC
j_gene: TRBJ2-1; v_gene: TRBV15; d_gene: .; abundance: many; CDR3aa: CATGAPPSNEQFF; CDR3nt: TGTGCCACCGGGGCTCCCCCATCGAATGAGCAGTTCTTC
j_gene: TRBJ2-3; v_gene: TRBV29-1; d_gene: .; abundance: many; CDR3aa: CSVLWVGFSTDTQYF; CDR3nt: TGCAGCGTTTTGTGGGTAGGCTTTAGCACAGATACGCAGTATTTT
j_gene: TRBJ2-7; v_gene: TRBV7-2; d_gene: TRBD2; abundance: many; CDR3aa: CASSRSGGARTYEQYF; CDR3nt: TGTGCCAGCAGCAGGAGCGGGGGGGCCAGGACCTACGAGCAGTACTTC
j_gene: TRBJ2-1; v_gene: TRBV3-1; d_gene: TRBD2; abundance: many; CDR3aa: CASSPGLALEQFF; CDR3nt: TGTGCCAGCAGCCCGGGACTAGCTCTGGAGCAGTTCTTC
j_gene: TRBJ2-3; v_gene: TRBV20-1; d_gene: .; abundance: many; CDR3aa: CSARGAGEQYF; CDR3nt: TGCAGTGCTAGAGGGGCCGGGGAGCAGTATTTT
j_gene: TRBJ2-7; v_gene: TRBV10-3; d_gene: .; abundance: many; CDR3aa: CAISEEGISYEQYF; CDR3nt: TGTGCCATCAGTGAGGAGGGAATCTCCTACGAGCAGTACTTC
j_gene: TRBJ1-4; v_gene: TRBV6-6; d_gene: .; abundance: many; CDR3aa: CASSYPGSTNEKLFF; CDR3nt: TGTGCCAGCAGTTACCCGGGATCAACTAATGAAAAACTGTTTTTT
j_gene: TRBJ1-5; v_gene: TRBV6-2/TRBV6-3; d_gene: .; abundance: .; CDR3aa: CASSYIDSQPQHF; CDR3nt: TGTGCCAGCAGTTACATCGACAGTCAGCCCCAGCATTTT
j_gene: TRBJ2-3; v_gene: TRBV29-1; d_gene: .; abundance: once; CDR3aa: CSLGGTGSPDTQYF; CDR3nt: TGCAGCCTAGGGGGAACAGGGTCCCCAGATACGCAGTATTTT
j_gene: TRBJ2-2; v_gene: TRBV5-1; d_gene: .; abundance: many; CDR3aa: CASSVRGASSTGELFF; CDR3nt: TGCGCCAGCAGCGTGAGAGGGGCGTCGAGCACCGGGGAGCTGTTTTTT
j_gene: TRBJ2-7; v_gene: TRBV11-2; d_gene: .; abundance: .; CDR3aa: CASSSNTYRYEQYF; CDR3nt: TGTGCCAGCAGCTCAAACACATATCGCTACGAGCAGTACTTC
j_gene: TRBJ2-2; v_gene: TRBV3-1; d_gene: .; abundance: many; CDR3aa: CASSQVRGQENTGELFF; CDR3nt: TGTGCCAGCAGCCAAGTACGTGGTCAGGAAAACACCGGGGAGCTGTTTTTT
j_gene: TRBJ1-1; v_gene: TRBV11-1; d_gene: .; abundance: few; CDR3aa: CASSLGSRTSRMNTEAFF; CDR3nt: TGTGCCAGCAGCTTAGGCTCCAGAACTAGTCGCATGAACACTGAAGCTTTCTTT